A selection of T cell receptor beta chains follows, all from one sample in a study of CD8 T cells in ankylosing spondylitis. TCRdb re-called the 5' RACE reads through MiXCR, storing one row per CDR3 protein. The table records some 220,000 distinct CDR3 sequences, 5.5% to 7.5% of them present only once. Sequencing was carried out using blood, either unsorted or a sorted T cell fraction (not recorded which). These receptors were collected from a male donor with ankylosing spondylitis. Both conserved end residues are part of each CDR3. D genes are given only for firm matches. Expanded clones get a size class; other rows say once, few or many, or leave the size out.

>TRBV20-1|TRBD1|TRBJ2-7|NA
CSPAPQGAYEQYF
TGCAGCCCTGCTCCCCAGGGGGCGTACGAGCAGTACTTC
>TRBV12-3/TRBV12-4|NA|TRBJ1-5|many
CASSLGGRGSNQPQHF
TGTGCCAGCAGTTTAGGGGGCAGGGGAAGCAATCAGCCCCAGCATTTT
>TRBV5-1|TRBD1|TRBJ2-7|many
CASSPTGPYEQYF
TGCGCCAGCAGCCCGACAGGGCCCTACGAGCAGTACTTC
>TRBV12-3/TRBV12-4|NA|TRBJ2-7|few
CASSEYRTATYEQYF
TGTGCCAGCAGTGAATATCGGACAGCGACCTACGAGCAGTACTTC
>TRBV30|NA|TRBJ2-1|NA
CAWSVTREQFF
TGTGCCTGGAGTGTAACCCGGGAGCAGTTCTTC
>TRBV18|NA|TRBJ2-7|many
CASSPPGTYEQYF
TGTGCCAGCTCACCACCGGGGACCTACGAGCAGTACTTC
>TRBV29-1|TRBD1|TRBJ2-3|many
CSVGTGTGDTQYF
TGCAGCGTTGGGACAGGAACGGGAGATACGCAGTATTTT
>TRBV4-3|TRBD2|TRBJ2-1|few
CASSQIWAGDNEQFF
TGCGCCAGCAGCCAAATCTGGGCGGGAGATAATGAGCAGTTCTTC
>TRBV20-1|TRBD1|TRBJ2-7|many
CSAREDTNRGPYEQYF
TGCAGTGCTAGGGAGGATACTAACAGGGGACCCTACGAGCAGTACTTC
>TRBV7-6|TRBD1|TRBJ2-5|NA
CASSSDRGLGETQYF
TGTGCCAGCAGCTCCGACAGGGGGCTAGGAGAGACCCAGTACTTC
>TRBV12-3/TRBV12-4|TRBD1|TRBJ2-3|NA
CASRGRQGTGTDTQYF
TGTGCCAGCAGGGGCCGACAGGGAACGGGCACAGATACGCAGTATTTT
>TRBV6-1|TRBD2|TRBJ2-1|NA
CASKRTSGDYNEQFF
TGTGCCAGCAAGAGGACTAGCGGGGACTACAATGAGCAGTTCTTC
>TRBV9|NA|TRBJ1-1|many
CASSGEGGNTEAFF
TGTGCCAGCAGCGGCGAGGGGGGCAACACTGAAGCTTTCTTT
>TRBV9|NA|TRBJ2-1|NA
CASSPPPGGEQFF
TGTGCCAGCAGCCCCCCCCCGGGCGGTGAGCAGTTCTTC
>TRBV20-1|NA|TRBJ1-5|many
CSARERVPNQPQHF
TGCAGTGCTAGAGAGCGGGTCCCCAATCAGCCCCAGCATTTT
>TRBV12-3/TRBV12-4|NA|TRBJ2-1|many
CASSFSVRNEQFF
TGTGCCAGCAGTTTCTCCGTCCGAAATGAGCAGTTCTTC
>TRBV7-6|TRBD1|TRBJ2-1|many
CASSTIPGQGHNEQFF
TGTGCCAGCAGCACCATACCGGGACAGGGACACAATGAGCAGTTCTTC
>TRBV9|NA|TRBJ1-2|few
CASSGREDYGYTF
TGTGCCAGCAGCGGCAGAGAGGACTATGGCTACACCTTC
>TRBV7-2|TRBD2|TRBJ2-7|NA
CASSWKGLAGGEQYF
TGTGCCAGCAGCTGGAAGGGACTAGCGGGAGGCGAGCAGTACTTC
>TRBV20-1|TRBD2|TRBJ2-2|many
CSARDGTSGGDTGELFF
TGCAGTGCTAGAGACGGGACTAGCGGGGGGGACACCGGGGAGCTGTTTTTT
>TRBV27|NA|TRBJ2-5|many
CASSLLPGQETQYF
TGTGCCAGCAGTCTACTGCCCGGCCAAGAGACCCAGTACTTC
>TRBV29-1|NA|TRBJ2-1|few
CSVDITVDNEQFF
TGCAGCGTTGATATTACAGTGGACAATGAGCAGTTCTTC
>TRBV11-2|TRBD2|TRBJ2-1|many
CASSIRLAGGQFRNEQFF
TGTGCCAGCAGCATTCGACTAGCGGGGGGGCAATTTAGGAATGAGCAGTTCTTC
>TRBV28|NA|TRBJ1-1|few
CASSFRGSSTEAFF
TGTGCCAGCAGTTTTAGGGGCTCGAGCACTGAAGCTTTCTTT
>TRBV4-3|NA|TRBJ2-2|many
CASSQDLHTNTGELFF
TGCGCCAGCAGCCAAGACCTACACACGAACACCGGGGAGCTGTTTTTT
>TRBV19|NA|TRBJ2-1|few
CASNPRAFRVEQFF
TGTGCCAGCAACCCGAGGGCGTTTAGGGTTGAGCAGTTCTTC
>TRBV14|NA|TRBJ1-2|NA
CASSQDRRAGYTF
TGTGCCAGCAGCCAAGATCGGAGGGCTGGCTACACCTTC
>TRBV30|NA|TRBJ2-2|few
CAWSTGASQGELFF
TGTGCCTGGTCGACTGGAGCTAGCCAGGGGGAGCTGTTTTTT
>TRBV20-1|NA|TRBJ1-5|many
CSASEFGAIYQPQHF
TGCAGTGCTAGTGAGTTCGGGGCCATATATCAGCCCCAGCATTTT
>TRBV20-1|NA|TRBJ2-4|NA
CSAPFGTIGNIQYF
TGCAGTGCCCCCTTCGGGACAATAGGGAACATTCAGTACTTC
>TRBV10-3|TRBD1|TRBJ2-6|many
CAISVRDSQTSGANVLTF
TGTGCCATCAGCGTAAGGGACAGCCAAACCTCTGGGGCCAACGTCCTGACTTTC
>TRBV3-1|NA|TRBJ2-7|NA
CASIQGHREESYEQYF
TGTGCCAGCATCCAAGGCCACAGGGAGGAGTCCTACGAGCAGTACTTC
>TRBV3-1|TRBD2|TRBJ2-1|few
CASSEDGAGGYNEQFF
TGTGCCAGCAGCGAAGACGGGGCGGGGGGGTACAATGAGCAGTTCTTC
>TRBV9|NA|TRBJ2-7|many
CASSVALDRRQYF
TGTGCCAGCAGCGTAGCGCTAGACCGGAGACAGTACTTC
>TRBV20-1|TRBD2|TRBJ2-1|once
CSASSSGIVGEQFF
TGCAGTGCTAGCTCTAGCGGGATAGTCGGTGAGCAGTTCTTC
>TRBV12-3/TRBV12-4|NA|TRBJ2-1|NA
CAFCGILALSSYNEQFF
TGTGCCTTCTGTGGCATCCTAGCGCTAAGCTCCTACAATGAGCAGTTCTTC
>TRBV5-6|TRBD2|TRBJ2-7|many
CASSAGVGTYEQYF
TGTGCCAGCAGCGCGGGGGTCGGGACCTACGAGCAGTACTTC
>TRBV29-1|TRBD1|TRBJ2-5|many
CSAQKRTGHRGIYF
TGCAGCGCCCAAAAGAGGACAGGACACAGGGGGATTTACTTC
>TRBV6-2/TRBV6-3|NA|TRBJ2-7|many
CASSVTGRSEQYF
TGTGCCAGCAGTGTCACAGGGAGAAGCGAGCAGTACTTC
>TRBV4-2|TRBD2|TRBJ2-5|few
CASSQDLASGTGETQYF
TGTGCCAGCAGCCAAGATTTGGCTAGCGGGACGGGAGAGACCCAGTACTTC
>TRBV7-2|TRBD1|TRBJ1-1|many
CASSLGDRMNTEAFF
TGTGCCAGCAGCTTAGGGGACAGGATGAACACTGAAGCTTTCTTT
>TRBV12-3/TRBV12-4|NA|TRBJ1-4|many
CASTRETPNEKLFF
TGTGCCAGCACTCGGGAAACACCGAATGAAAAACTGTTTTTT
>TRBV7-9|NA|TRBJ2-5|many
CASSNWAETQYF
TGTGCCAGCAGCAACTGGGCAGAGACCCAGTACTTC
>TRBV13|NA|TRBJ1-3|NA
CASSLGLLSGNTIYF
TGTGCCAGCAGCTTGGGGCTACTCTCTGGAAACACCATATATTTT
>TRBV7-6|NA|TRBJ2-1|few
CASSLKGRDEQFF
TGTGCCAGCAGCTTAAAGGGCCGGGATGAGCAGTTCTTC
>TRBV5-1|NA|TRBJ2-3|many
CASSPFPDSTDTQYF
TGCGCCAGCAGCCCTTTCCCGGATAGCACAGATACGCAGTATTTT
>TRBV11-1|TRBD1|TRBJ1-2|many
CASTPRLIGQGPFVGYTF
TGTGCCAGCACTCCACGGTTGATAGGACAGGGGCCTTTCGTCGGCTACACCTTC